Detailed here is one T cell receptor beta chain. The method was immunoSEQ multiplex PCR; TCRdb's version includes in-frame clones alone and lacks a portion of them. The table records more than 45,000 clones, roughly 82% of them present only once. These data belong to a study of OX40 agonist ivuxolimab in advanced cancers. Study overall: Partial responses were achieved by three patients, of whom one had hepatocellular carcinoma and two had cutaneous melanoma.

The specimen comprised CD4+ or CD8+ T cells sorted from blood, sampled in a trial of the OX40 agonist ivuxolimab. This receptor was identified in an adult with an advanced solid tumor such as melanoma, head and neck, liver or kidney cancer.

The CDR3: CASSMPGGDPKETQYF. For the CDR3, the DNA is TGTGCCAGTAGTATGCCAGGGGGAGACCCGAAAGAGACCCAGTACTTC. The chain joins TRBV19 to TRBJ2-5; the match to TRBD1 covers 7 bases. There are 16 residues in the CDR3. V was clipped by 3 bases and J by 3 bases; unmatched bases: 10. Germline CDR1 reads LNHDA; CDR2 reads SQIVND (reference sequence). The variable domain in full, with the rest retrieved from reference TRBV19 and TRBJ2-5, is DGGITQSPKYLFRKEGQNVTLSCEQNLNHDAMYWYRQDPGQGLRLIYYSQIVNDFQKGDIAEGYSVSREKKESFPLTVTSAQKNPTAFYLCASSMPGGDPKETQYFGPGTRLLVL.